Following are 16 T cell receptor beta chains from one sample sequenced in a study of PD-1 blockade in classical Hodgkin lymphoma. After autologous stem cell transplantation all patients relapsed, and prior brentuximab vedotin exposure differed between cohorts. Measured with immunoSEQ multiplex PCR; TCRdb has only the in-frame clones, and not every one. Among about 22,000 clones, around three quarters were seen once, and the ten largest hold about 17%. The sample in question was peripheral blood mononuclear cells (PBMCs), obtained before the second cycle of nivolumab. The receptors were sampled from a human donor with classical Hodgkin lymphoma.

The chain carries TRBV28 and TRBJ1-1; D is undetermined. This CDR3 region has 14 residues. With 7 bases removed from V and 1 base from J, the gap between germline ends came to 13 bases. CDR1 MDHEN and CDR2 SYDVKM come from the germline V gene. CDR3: CASTLSGGNTEAFF. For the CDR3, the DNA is TGTGCCAGCACCCTATCTGGAGGGAACACTGAAGCTTTCTTT. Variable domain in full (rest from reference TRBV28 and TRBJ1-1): DVKVTQSSRYLVKRTGEKVFLECVQDMDHENMFWYRQDPGLGLRLIYFSYDVKMKEKGDIPEGYSVSREKKERFSLILESASTNQTSMYLCASTLSGGNTEAFFGQGTRLTVV.

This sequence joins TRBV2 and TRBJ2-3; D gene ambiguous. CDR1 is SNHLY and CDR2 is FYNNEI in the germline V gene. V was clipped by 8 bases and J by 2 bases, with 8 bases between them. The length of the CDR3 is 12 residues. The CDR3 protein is CASRPDTDTQYF. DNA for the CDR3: TGTGCCAGCCGCCCGGACACAGATACGCAGTATTTT.

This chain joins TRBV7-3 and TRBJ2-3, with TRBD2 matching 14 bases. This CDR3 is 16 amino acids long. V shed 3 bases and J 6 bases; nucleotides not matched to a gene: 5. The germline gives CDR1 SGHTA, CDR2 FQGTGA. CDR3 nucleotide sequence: TGTGCCAGCAGCTTGGGACTAGCGGGAGTGTCTGATACGCAGTATTTT. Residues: CASSLGLAGVSDTQYF.

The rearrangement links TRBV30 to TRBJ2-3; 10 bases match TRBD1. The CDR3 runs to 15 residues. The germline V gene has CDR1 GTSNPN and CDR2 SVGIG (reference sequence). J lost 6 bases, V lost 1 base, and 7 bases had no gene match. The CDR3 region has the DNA TGTGCCTGGAGTGGTAGACAGGGGGCGTGGGATACGCAGTATTTT. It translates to CAWSGRQGAWDTQYF.

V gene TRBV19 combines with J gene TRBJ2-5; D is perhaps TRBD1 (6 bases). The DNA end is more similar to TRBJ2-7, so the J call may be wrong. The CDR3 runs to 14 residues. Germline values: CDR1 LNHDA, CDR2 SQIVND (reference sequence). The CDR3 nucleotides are TGTGCCAGCCGGCGGACAGCCCAATCCTACGAGCAGTACTTC. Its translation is CASRRTAQSYEQYF.

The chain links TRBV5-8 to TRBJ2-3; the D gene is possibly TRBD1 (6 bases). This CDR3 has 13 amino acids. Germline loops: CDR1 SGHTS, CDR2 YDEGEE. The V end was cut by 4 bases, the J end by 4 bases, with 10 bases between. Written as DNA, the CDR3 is TGTGCCAGCAGCCCGTACAGGGCAGATACGCAGTATTTT. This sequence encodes CASSPYRADTQYF.

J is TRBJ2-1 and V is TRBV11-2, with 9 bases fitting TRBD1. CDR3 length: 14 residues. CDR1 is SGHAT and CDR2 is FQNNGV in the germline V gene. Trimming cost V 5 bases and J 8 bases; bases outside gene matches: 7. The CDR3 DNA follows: TGTGCCAGCAGCCAAACGGGACAGGGCTATGAGCAGTTCTTC. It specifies CASSQTGQGYEQFF.

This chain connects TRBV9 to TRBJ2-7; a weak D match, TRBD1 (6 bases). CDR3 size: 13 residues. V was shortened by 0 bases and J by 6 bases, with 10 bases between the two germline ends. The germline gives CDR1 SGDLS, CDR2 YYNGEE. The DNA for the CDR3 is TGTGCCAGCAGCGTAGTGGTAGGGGGCGAGCAGTACTTC. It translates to CASSVVVGGEQYF. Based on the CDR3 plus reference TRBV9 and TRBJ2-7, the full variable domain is DSGVTQTPKHLITATGQRVTLRCSPRSGDLSVYWYQQSLDQGLQFLIQYYNGEERAKGNILERFSAQQFPDLHSELNLSSLELGDSALYFCASSVVVGGEQYFGPGTRLTVT.

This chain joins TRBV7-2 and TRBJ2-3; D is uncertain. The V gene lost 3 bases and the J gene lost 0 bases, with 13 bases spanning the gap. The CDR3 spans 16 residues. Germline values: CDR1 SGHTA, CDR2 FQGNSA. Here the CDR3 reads CASSFGSAASTDTQYF. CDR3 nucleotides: TGTGCCAGCAGCTTCGGTTCGGCGGCTAGCACAGATACGCAGTATTTT.

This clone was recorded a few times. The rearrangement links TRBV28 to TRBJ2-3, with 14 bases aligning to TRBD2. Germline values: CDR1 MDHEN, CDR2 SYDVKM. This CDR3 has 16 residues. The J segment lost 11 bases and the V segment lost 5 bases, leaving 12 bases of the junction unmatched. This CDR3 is CASSLRLAGGPGGQYF. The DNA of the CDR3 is TGTGCCAGCAGTCTCAGACTAGCGGGAGGGCCCGGCGGGCAGTATTTT.

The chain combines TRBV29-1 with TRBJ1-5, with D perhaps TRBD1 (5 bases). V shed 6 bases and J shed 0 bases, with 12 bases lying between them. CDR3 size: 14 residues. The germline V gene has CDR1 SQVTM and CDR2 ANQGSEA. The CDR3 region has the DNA TGCAGCGTCGTCACAGGAGATAGCAATCAGCCCCAGCATTTT. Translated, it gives CSVVTGDSNQPQHF. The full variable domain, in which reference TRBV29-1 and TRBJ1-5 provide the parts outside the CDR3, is SAVISQKPSRDICQRGTSLTIQCQVDSQVTMMFWYRQQPGQSLTLIATANQGSEATYESGFVIDKFPISRPNLTFSTLTVSNMSPEDSSIYLCSVVTGDSNQPQHFGDGTRLSIL.

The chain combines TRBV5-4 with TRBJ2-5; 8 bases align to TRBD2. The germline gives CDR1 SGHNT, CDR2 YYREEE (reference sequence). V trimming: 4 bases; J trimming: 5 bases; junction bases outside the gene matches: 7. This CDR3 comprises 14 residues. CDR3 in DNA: TGTGCCAGCAGCGGGGTAGCGGGATTGGAGACCCAGTACTTC. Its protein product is CASSGVAGLETQYF.

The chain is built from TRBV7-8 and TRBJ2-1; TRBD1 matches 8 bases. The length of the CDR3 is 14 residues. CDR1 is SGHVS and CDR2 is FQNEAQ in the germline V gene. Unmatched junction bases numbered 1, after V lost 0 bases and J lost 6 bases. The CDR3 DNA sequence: TGTGCCAGCAGCTTAGCTGGACAGGGCAATGAGCAGTTCTTC. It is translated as CASSLAGQGNEQFF.

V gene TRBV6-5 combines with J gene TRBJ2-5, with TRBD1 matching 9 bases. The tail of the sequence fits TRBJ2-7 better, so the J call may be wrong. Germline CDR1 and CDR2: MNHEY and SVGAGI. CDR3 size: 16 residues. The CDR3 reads CASSYFGQGYFYEQYF. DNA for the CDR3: TGTGCCAGCAGTTACTTTGGACAGGGGTATTTCTACGAGCAGTACTTC.

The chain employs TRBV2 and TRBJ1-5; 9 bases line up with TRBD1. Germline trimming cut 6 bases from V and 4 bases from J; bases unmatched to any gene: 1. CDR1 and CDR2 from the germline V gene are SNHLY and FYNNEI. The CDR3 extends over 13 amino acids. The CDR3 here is CASRGTGNQPQHF. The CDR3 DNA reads TGTGCCAGCAGGGGGACAGGGAATCAGCCCCAGCATTTT.

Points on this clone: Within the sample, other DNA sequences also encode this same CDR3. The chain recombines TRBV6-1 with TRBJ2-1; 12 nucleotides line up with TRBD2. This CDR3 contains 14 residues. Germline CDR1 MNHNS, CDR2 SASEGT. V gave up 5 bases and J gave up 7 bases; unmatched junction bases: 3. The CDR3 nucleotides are TGTGCCAGCAGTTCTAGCGGGAGGGTAAATGAGCAGTTCTTC. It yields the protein CASSSSGRVNEQFF.